The following is a TCR beta chain sequence with its context. Its antigen is as yet unknown. The data belong to a study of shared clonotypes between healthy human individuals. The table came from immunoSEQ multiplex PCR; TCRdb's copy has only in-frame clones and leaves some out. The sample consists of some 490,000 clones, roughly 80% of them appearing once. Nashville, Tennessee was home to all donors, each a Caucasian adult. Researchers drew on roughly 89 million PBMCs for genomic DNA from unsorted samples. The study, taken as a whole, reports: An expected dependence of interdonor clonotype sharing on sequencing depth was noted.

The CDR3 extends over 12 amino acids. The germline CDR1 and CDR2 sequences are SGHTA and FQGNSA. Trimming cost V 6 bases and J 4 bases, with 10 bases left between them. The gene calls are TRBV7-2 and TRBJ2-7; TRBD1 might be the D (5 bases). This sequence originates from a woman between 40 and 50 years old in good health. Some clones in this sample may be carry-over from other donors' samples. The material sequenced was PBMCs. CDR3 residues: CASRPDSYEQYF. CDR3 in DNA: TGTGCCAGCAGGCCCGACAGTTACGAGCAGTACTTC.